The 14 T cell receptor beta chains presented below share a single source sample, sequenced in a study of blood T cell repertoires in COVID-19 (dated by TCRdb to about 2020). The library came from the immunoSEQ multiplex PCR assay. TCRdb stores this immuneACCESS table with in-frame sequences only. Part of the clones is absent; in the studies checked, under half of the shortfall reflects unresolved V genes, and no reason is known for the rest. The sample table holds about 270,000 clones, of which under 90% were seen once. The ten largest clones take up about 3.2% of the sample. Sequencing was carried out using peripheral blood. These receptor sequences come from a woman in her sixties with active or convalescent COVID-19.

In this sample, this clone turned up once. The chain combines TRBV29-1 with TRBJ2-2, with 7 bases lining up with TRBD2. CDR1 SQVTM and CDR2 ANQGSEA come from the germline V gene. The CDR3 sequence is 15 residues long. Trimming cost V 5 bases and J 1 base; bases outside gene matches: 7. The CDR3 protein is CSVRSAGVNTGELFF. DNA for the CDR3: TGCAGCGTTCGCTCGGCGGGGGTGAACACCGGGGAGCTGTTTTTT.

The V gene is TRBV6-5, the J gene TRBJ1-1, with TRBD1 matching 7 bases. The J segment lost 5 bases and the V segment lost 5 bases, leaving 11 bases of the junction unmatched. Germline-derived CDR1 and CDR2 are MNHEY and SVGAGI. The CDR3 consists of 15 residues. The CDR3 region is CASSTHRGGGTEAFF. The DNA for the CDR3 is TGTGCCAGCAGTACTCACAGGGGCGGGGGGACTGAAGCTTTCTTT.

J is TRBJ2-1 and V is TRBV6-5; 13 positions agree with TRBD2. Per the germline V gene, CDR1 is MNHEY and CDR2 is SVGAGI. V was pared by 0 bases and J by 7 bases, with 3 bases of the junction left unmatched. The CDR3 contains 16 residues. The CDR3 DNA is TGTGCCAGCAGTTACTCGACTAGCGGGGGGCAAAATGAGCAGTTCTTC. This codes for CASSYSTSGGQNEQFF.

This sequence joins TRBV6-5 and TRBJ2-7, with 8 bases aligning to TRBD1. Per germline, CDR1 MNHEY and CDR2 SVGAGI. The CDR3 has 13 residues. After removal of 6 bases from V and 2 bases from J, the junction contained 3 bases not matched to a gene. The CDR3 loop is CASSRGPAYEQYF. The DNA of the CDR3 is TGTGCCAGCAGCAGGGGGCCGGCCTACGAGCAGTACTTC.

The V gene is TRBV19, the J gene TRBJ2-3, with D uncertain. Germline CDR1 LNHDA, CDR2 SQIVND (reference sequence). The germline V and J ends were trimmed by 5 bases and 1 base, with 13 bases remaining between them. The CDR3 extends over 15 amino acids. CDR3 in DNA: TGTGCCAGTAGTGCACTTGATATGGGCACAGATACGCAGTATTTT. Protein: CASSALDMGTDTQYF.

The chain employs TRBV7-8 and TRBJ1-1; D is ambiguous. The germline V gene has CDR1 SGHVS and CDR2 FQNEAQ. V shed 4 bases and J shed 3 bases, with 9 bases lying between them. CDR3 length: 13 amino acids. CDR3 residues: CASSSRKDTEAFF. Written as DNA, the CDR3 is TGTGCCAGCAGCTCTAGGAAAGACACTGAAGCTTTCTTT.

This sequence joins TRBV19 and TRBJ2-7; 12 bases match TRBD2. The CDR3 runs 14 residues. Looked up from germline, CDR1 is LNHDA and CDR2 is SQIVND (reference sequence). Trimming removed 6 bases from V and 5 bases from J; junction bases left unmatched: 5. CDR3 in DNA: TGTGCCAGTAGGAGGACTAGCGGGGAGGACGAGCAGTACTTC. Its translation: CASRRTSGEDEQYF. Complete variable domain (other parts from reference TRBV19 and TRBJ2-7): DGGITQSPKYLFRKEGQNVTLSCEQNLNHDAMYWYRQDPGQGLRLIYYSQIVNDFQKGDIAEGYSVSREKKESFPLTVTSAQKNPTAFYLCASRRTSGEDEQYFGPGTRLTVT.

This clone has a single count. V and J are TRBV6-5 and TRBJ1-6; weak D call: TRBD1 (6 bases). Germline CDR1 reads MNHEY; CDR2 reads SVGAGI. The length of the CDR3 is 15 residues. Trimming cost V 2 bases and J 8 bases, with 13 bases left between them. CDR3 residues: CASSYESRGHSPLHF. CDR3 DNA sequence: TGTGCCAGCAGTTACGAGTCCAGGGGTCATTCACCCCTCCACTTT.

The CDR3 nucleotides are TGCAGCGTTGAAGATCCCTTTTGGGGCGCCCCCCCGGTCTATGGCTACACCTTC. Translation: CSVEDPFWGAPPVYGYTF. The chain employs TRBV29-1 and TRBJ1-2, with a weak D call TRBD1 (5 bases). Trimming stripped 0 bases from V and 4 bases from J, with 24 bases between. Germline V gene lookup returns CDR1 SQVTM and CDR2 ANQGSEA. CDR3 length: 18 amino acids. Variable domain in full (rest from reference TRBV29-1 and TRBJ1-2): SAVISQKPSRDICQRGTSLTIQCQVDSQVTMMFWYRQQPGQSLTLIATANQGSEATYESGFVIDKFPISRPNLTFSTLTVSNMSPEDSSIYLCSVEDPFWGAPPVYGYTFGSGTRLTVV.

The chain combines TRBV19 with TRBJ1-1; D is unclear. Germline assignment: CDR1 LNHDA and CDR2 SQIVND (reference sequence). This CDR3 region has 15 residues. Trimming stripped 7 bases from V and 0 bases from J, with 15 bases between. The CDR3 DNA reads TGTGCCAGTATTCTAGGGAGGCCGGTGAACACTGAAGCTTTCTTT. Translated, it gives CASILGRPVNTEAFF.

A word on this clone: An end of the junction does not agree with germline; a read error may underlie this. The chain carries TRBV7-7 and TRBJ2-1, with 10 bases fitting TRBD2. CDR1 and CDR2 from the germline V gene are SSHAT and FNYEAQ (reference sequence). The CDR3 runs to 18 residues. This CDR3 is CASSLGASGGGSYNEQFF. CDR3 nucleotide sequence: TGTGCTAGCAGCTTAGGTGCAAGCGGGGGGGGTTCCTACAATGAGCAGTTCTTC.

The V and J genes are TRBV4-3 and TRBJ1-2, with unresolved D. The V gene's germline CDR1 is LGHNA and CDR2 YSLEER. The V end was cut by 2 bases, the J end by 1 base, with 5 bases between. The CDR3 length is 13 residues. In nucleotides, the CDR3 is TGCGCCAGCAGCCAACACAGTAACTATGGCTACACCTTC. Protein sequence: CASSQHSNYGYTF.

The rearrangement links TRBV27 to TRBJ1-5; 8 positions match TRBD1. This CDR3 spans 16 amino acids. Unmatched junction bases numbered 14, after V lost 5 bases and J lost 8 bases. CDR1 and CDR2 from the germline V gene are MNHEY and SMNVEV (reference sequence). CDR3 sequence (DNA): TGTGCCAGCAGTCCGTTTATGACAGGGGAAGGGGAGCCCCAGCATTTT. Protein sequence: CASSPFMTGEGEPQHF.

Here the CDR3 DNA reads TGTGCCAGTAGACCGAGGGACAACTCTGGAAACACCATATATTTT. It specifies CASRPRDNSGNTIYF. The rearrangement uses TRBV19 and TRBJ1-3; weak D call: TRBD1 (6 bases). Deletions cut 6 bases from V and 0 bases from J, with 12 bases between. This CDR3 region has 15 residues. CDR1 and CDR2 (germline): LNHDA, SQIVND (reference sequence).